Listed here are 17 T cell receptor beta chains from one sample, sequenced in a study of technical replicates of blood from a few donors. Assay: immunoSEQ multiplex PCR; the TCRdb copy retains only in-frame clones and omits some. The sample has about 84,000 clones; roughly 98% are singletons. Sequences were obtained from T cells isolated from PBMCs. The source of these receptors is a human donor in good health.

The chain couples TRBV9 to TRBJ2-1, with 8 bases aligning to TRBD2. This CDR3 region has 15 residues. V lost 2 bases to trimming and J lost 3 bases; unmatched junction nucleotides: 4. The germline gives CDR1 SGDLS, CDR2 YYNGEE. CDR3 in amino acids: CASSVLAGSYNEQFF. CDR3 coding DNA: TGTGCCAGCAGCGTTTTAGCGGGGAGCTACAATGAGCAGTTCTTC.

This chain uses TRBV18 with TRBJ2-2; the match to TRBD2 covers 13 bases. This CDR3 contains 17 residues. V trimming: 3 bases; J trimming: 3 bases; junction bases outside the gene matches: 4. In germline, CDR1 is KGHSH, CDR2 LQKENI. CDR3 in DNA: TGTGCCAGCTCACCTTGGACTAGCGGGAGTCACACCGGGGAGCTGTTTTTT. This translates into CASSPWTSGSHTGELFF.

V gene TRBV19 combines with J gene TRBJ2-1, with D maybe TRBD1 (5 bases). The CDR3 covers 13 residues. The ends were cut back, 4 bases at V and 6 bases at J, with 10 bases in the middle. Germline CDR1 is LNHDA and CDR2 is SQIVND (reference sequence). The CDR3 DNA sequence: TGTGCCAGTAGTACACAGGTCACCAATGAGCAGTTCTTC. Amino acid sequence: CASSTQVTNEQFF.

The J gene is TRBJ2-1, the V gene TRBV4-1; D ambiguous. Per the germline V gene, CDR1 is MGHRA and CDR2 is YSYEKL. The CDR3 length is 16 residues. Trimming left V 1 base short and J 3 bases short, with 13 bases between. As DNA, the CDR3 is TGCGCCAGCAGCCAAGGTGGAGTTCGCGACTACAATGAGCAGTTCTTC. Protein sequence: CASSQGGVRDYNEQFF.

This clone was recorded once. The chain couples TRBV2 to TRBJ2-7; the match to TRBD1 covers 7 bases. Germline V gene lookup returns CDR1 SNHLY and CDR2 FYNNEI. V was clipped by 8 bases and J by 3 bases; unmatched bases: 10. The CDR3 is 14 residues long. The CDR3 here is CASLTGVLDYEQYF. The DNA of the CDR3 is TGTGCCAGCTTAACAGGGGTATTGGACTACGAGCAGTACTTC.

The gene calls are TRBV5-6 and TRBJ2-2; maybe TRBD2 (5 bases). The CDR3 loop spans 16 amino acids. V was pared by 5 bases and J by 2 bases, with 16 bases between. Germline V gene data show CDR1 as SGHDT and CDR2 as YYEEEE. The CDR3 protein is CASSPQSGYNTGELFF. In DNA form, the CDR3 reads TGTGCCAGCAGTCCCCAGTCGGGATACAACACCGGGGAGCTGTTTTTT.

The V call is TRBV7-9, the J call TRBJ2-1; 9 positions agree with TRBD2. Trimming cost V 5 bases and J 0 bases; bases outside gene matches: 5. The CDR3 sequence is 16 residues long. Germline CDR1 SEHNR, CDR2 FQNEAQ (reference sequence). The CDR3 DNA is TGTGCCAGCAGCCGTAATAGCGGGAGCTCCTACAATGAGCAGTTCTTC. Translated: CASSRNSGSSYNEQFF. Based on the CDR3 plus reference TRBV7-9 and TRBJ2-1, the full variable domain is DTGVSQNPRHKITKRGQNVTFRCDPISEHNRLYWYRQTLGQGPEFLTYFQNEAQLEKSRLLSDRFSAERPKGSFSTLEIQRTEQGDSAMYLCASSRNSGSSYNEQFFGPGTRLTVL.

The CDR3 DNA follows: TGTGCCAGCAGGGACCAACAGGGGGTAAGGAACACCGGGGAGCTGTTTTTT. Encoded protein: CASRDQQGVRNTGELFF. V usage is TRBV28 and J usage is TRBJ2-2, with TRBD1 matching over 8 bases. Germline V CDR1 and CDR2: MDHEN, SYDVKM. V shed 6 bases, J shed 1 base, and the junction held 10 bases outside the gene matches. This CDR3 is built from 17 residues. Drawing the rest from reference TRBV28 and TRBJ2-2, the complete variable domain is DVKVTQSSRYLVKRTGEKVFLECVQDMDHENMFWYRQDPGLGLRLIYFSYDVKMKEKGDIPEGYSVSREKKERFSLILESASTNQTSMYLCASRDQQGVRNTGELFFGEGSRLTVL.

The J gene is TRBJ2-2, the V gene TRBV9; 8 positions agree with TRBD2. The CDR3 totals 19 residues. The V gene end was trimmed by 3 bases and the J gene end by 2 bases; junction bases not matched to a gene: 15. Germline CDR1 SGDLS, CDR2 YYNGEE. CDR3 amino acids: CASSEPAGGGRLNTGELFF. DNA for the CDR3: TGTGCCAGCAGCGAGCCCGCCGGCGGGGGGCGGTTAAACACCGGGGAGCTGTTTTTT.

The chain has TRBV6-1 and TRBJ2-3; D is possibly TRBD1 (5 bases). V lost 0 bases to trimming and J lost 4 bases, with 11 bases between them. The CDR3 runs to 15 residues. Per the germline V gene, CDR1 is MNHNS and CDR2 is SASEGT. As DNA, the CDR3 is TGTGCCAGCAGTGAAGCCGCAGGGCTGGCAGATACGCAGTATTTT. It codes for CASSEAAGLADTQYF.

The rearrangement links TRBV7-3 to TRBJ2-1, with 7 nucleotides matching TRBD2. J lost 4 bases, V lost 3 bases, and 9 bases had no gene match. CDR1 is SGHTA and CDR2 is FQGTGA in the germline V gene. There are 16 residues in the CDR3. CDR3 loop: CASSLRAGDSYNEQFF. CDR3 nucleotide sequence: TGTGCCAGCAGCTTGAGGGCGGGGGACTCATACAATGAGCAGTTCTTC.

The chain recombines TRBV5-8 with TRBJ1-5, with unresolved D. Per the germline V gene, CDR1 is SGHTS and CDR2 is YDEGEE. Trimming removed 0 bases at V and 3 bases at J, with 7 bases between. The CDR3 spans 14 residues. CDR3 loop: CASSLAQNNQPQHF. The CDR3 nucleotides read TGTGCCAGCAGCTTGGCACAAAACAATCAGCCCCAGCATTTT.

The chain combines TRBV6-1 with TRBJ2-7; D is ambiguous. Germline CDR1 is MNHNS and CDR2 is SASEGT. This CDR3 contains 15 residues. Trimming removed 6 bases from V and 0 bases from J, with 15 bases in between. The CDR3 DNA follows: TGTGCCAGCAGCCTCTCGTCTGCAGGCTCCTACGAGCAGTACTTC. This sequence encodes CASSLSSAGSYEQYF.

This chain uses TRBV7-3 with TRBJ2-2; TRBD1 matches at 9 bases. Germline V gene sequence: CDR1 SGHTA, CDR2 FQGTGA. V gave up 1 base and J gave up 5 bases; unmatched junction bases: 5. The CDR3 spans 16 residues. The CDR3 region is CASSLRGQGLTGELFF. The CDR3 DNA follows: TGTGCCAGCAGCTTAAGGGGACAGGGTTTAACCGGGGAGCTGTTTTTT.

This chain connects TRBV6-4 to TRBJ2-1; TRBD2 agrees at 9 bases. This CDR3 is built from 16 residues. Germline CDR1 and CDR2: MRHNA and SNTAGT. V shed 6 bases, J shed 7 bases, and the junction held 13 bases outside the gene matches. In DNA form, the CDR3 reads TGTGCCAGCAGCACCGGGACTAGCATCGCCGGGAATGAGCAGTTCTTC. Its translation is CASSTGTSIAGNEQFF.

This sequence joins TRBV18 and TRBJ2-3; no clear D gene. This CDR3 has 16 residues. The V and J ends lost 4 bases and 2 bases respectively, with 16 bases between them. CDR1 is KGHSH and CDR2 is LQKENI in the germline V gene. This chain's CDR3 is CASSLLGDSTTDTQYF. CDR3 bases: TGTGCCAGCTCACTTCTTGGAGATTCGACCACAGATACGCAGTATTTT.

J is TRBJ1-5 and V is TRBV19; 7 bases are a match to TRBD1. With 5 bases clipped from V and 1 base from J, the junction kept 11 bases outside the gene matches. Germline CDR1 and CDR2: LNHDA and SQIVND (reference sequence). The CDR3 covers 17 residues. The CDR3 region is CASSSVRDSHSNQPQHF. CDR3 sequence (DNA): TGTGCCAGTAGTTCAGTTAGGGACAGCCACAGCAATCAGCCCCAGCATTTT. The entire variable domain, with the rest obtained from reference TRBV19 and TRBJ1-5, is as follows: DGGITQSPKYLFRKEGQNVTLSCEQNLNHDAMYWYRQDPGQGLRLIYYSQIVNDFQKGDIAEGYSVSREKKESFPLTVTSAQKNPTAFYLCASSSVRDSHSNQPQHFGDGTRLSIL.